The 22 T cell receptor beta chains presented below share a single source sample, sequenced in a study of T cell changes during pregnancy in multiple sclerosis. Here immunoSEQ multiplex PCR was the method, and the copy in TCRdb shows in-frame clones only, minus some. Of tens of thousands of clones listed, approximately 92% are singletons. Specimen: CD8+ T cells from peripheral blood mononuclear cells, collected in the second trimester of pregnancy. Source of these receptors: a female donor with multiple sclerosis, enrolled in a pregnancy study.

The chain is built from TRBV7-9 and TRBJ2-5, with no clear D. In germline, CDR1 is SEHNR, CDR2 FQNEAQ (reference sequence). This CDR3 contains 14 residues. Trimming took 5 bases from V and 2 from J, leaving 12 bases between them. The CDR3, as DNA: TGTGCCAGCAGCCCCTGGCAGTTACAAGAGACCCAGTACTTC. Amino acid sequence: CASSPWQLQETQYF.

The chain carries TRBV5-6 and TRBJ1-2, with D tentatively TRBD1 (6 bases). The V and J ends lost 1 base and 1 base respectively, with 14 bases between them. This CDR3 is built from 16 residues. Looked up from germline, CDR1 is SGHDT and CDR2 is YYEEEE. CDR3 in DNA: TGTGCCAGCAGCTTGCCAGACAGGCGACGTAACTATGGCTACACCTTC. It encodes CASSLPDRRRNYGYTF.

Of note for this clone: Compared with germline, one end of the junction differs, possibly owing to a read error. The chain joins TRBV5-5 to TRBJ2-7, with a possible D match to TRBD2 (5 bases). This CDR3 region has 11 residues. Germline V gene sequence: CDR1 SGHKS, CDR2 YYEKEE (reference sequence). Written as DNA, the CDR3 is TGTGCCAGCAGCTTACCGGGGTCCCTGAACTTC. It is translated as CASSLPGSLNF.

The chain combines TRBV25-1 with TRBJ1-2, with 7 bases identical to TRBD1. CDR1 and CDR2 (germline): MGHDK, SYGVNS. The length of the CDR3 is 13 residues. Trimming at V came to 4 bases and at J to 4 bases, leaving 3 bases not matched to a gene. CDR3: CASSVSGGYGYTF. Written as DNA, the CDR3 is TGTGCCAGCAGTGTGTCAGGGGGCTATGGCTACACCTTC.

This CDR3 reads CASKTRHGVNTEAFF. The CDR3 DNA is TGTGCCAGCAAAACAAGACACGGGGTGAACACTGAAGCTTTCTTT. This chain uses TRBV6-4 with TRBJ1-1, with unresolved D. Deletions cut 7 bases from V and 0 bases from J, with 15 bases between. The CDR3 is 15 amino acids. CDR1 is MRHNA and CDR2 is SNTAGT in the germline V gene.

This chain joins TRBV28 and TRBJ2-3; 9 nucleotides match TRBD2. The V gene's germline CDR1 is MDHEN and CDR2 SYDVKM. The V gene end was trimmed by 4 bases and the J gene end by 4 bases; junction bases not matched to a gene: 6. The CDR3 sequence is 15 residues long. For the CDR3, the DNA is TGTGCCAGCAGTTCCCGGACTAGCGTCGCAGATACGCAGTATTTT. It is translated as CASSSRTSVADTQYF.

V gene TRBV9 combines with J gene TRBJ1-1, with TRBD1 identical over 8 bases. The CDR3 has 12 amino acids. The germline CDR1 and CDR2 sequences are SGDLS and YYNGEE. Unmatched junction bases numbered 1, after V lost 2 bases and J lost 7 bases. The CDR3 sequence is CASSVGQGEAFF. CDR3 sequence (DNA): TGTGCCAGCAGCGTCGGACAGGGTGAAGCTTTCTTT.

The chain uses TRBV6-6 and TRBJ1-1; tentatively, D is TRBD1 (5 bases). Germline V CDR1 and CDR2: MNHNY, SVGAGI (reference sequence). Trimming took 8 bases from V and 1 from J, leaving 11 bases between them. This CDR3 has 13 residues. CDR3 nucleotides: TGTGCCAGCCTAAGGCAGGGGAACACTGAAGCTTTCTTT. Translated: CASLRQGNTEAFF.

This clone was observed a few times. CDR3 DNA sequence: TGTGCCAGCAGCCTCTCCTACGAGCAGTACTTC. This translates into CASSLSYEQYF. V is TRBV7-9 and J is TRBJ2-7; D is unresolved. The CDR3 runs to 11 residues. The V and J ends lost 5 bases and 0 bases respectively, with 2 bases between them. Germline CDR1 reads SEHNR; CDR2 reads FQNEAQ (reference sequence).

This clone has more than one count but fewer than ten. The chain is built from TRBV6-1 and TRBJ2-7; 11 positions match TRBD1. The J segment lost 3 bases and the V segment lost 3 bases, leaving 4 bases of the junction unmatched. Germline V gene data show CDR1 as MNHNS and CDR2 as SASEGT. This CDR3 is 15 amino acids long. CDR3 DNA: TGTGCCAGCAGTGAGGGGACAGGGGGGGGCTACGAGCAGTACTTC. Translated, it gives CASSEGTGGGYEQYF.

This clone is a singleton in its sample. This sequence joins TRBV15 and TRBJ2-5, with a weak D call TRBD2 (5 bases). CDR3 size: 13 residues. Trimming cost V 1 base and J 4 bases, with 7 bases left between them. From germline, CDR1 is LNHNV and CDR2 YYDKDF (reference sequence). The CDR3 here is CATSRVGGETQYF. The DNA for the CDR3 is TGTGCCACCAGCAGAGTTGGAGGAGAGACCCAGTACTTC. Together with reference TRBV15 and TRBJ2-5, the CDR3 gives the full variable domain: DAMVIQNPRYQVTQFGKPVTLSCSQTLNHNVMYWYQQKSSQAPKLLFHYYDKDFNNEADTPDNFQSRRPNTSFCFLDIRSPGLGDTAMYLCATSRVGGETQYFGPGTRLLVL.

This chain uses TRBV27 with TRBJ2-1; maybe TRBD1 (5 bases). The CDR3 runs 13 residues. V was trimmed by 0 bases and J by 6 bases, leaving 6 bases between them. The germline gives CDR1 MNHEY, CDR2 SMNVEV (reference sequence). Here the CDR3 reads CASSLSRANEQFF. The CDR3 region has the DNA TGTGCCAGCAGTTTATCCAGGGCCAATGAGCAGTTCTTC.

The rearrangement uses TRBV5-6 and TRBJ1-4; maybe TRBD1 (6 bases). Germline V lookup: CDR1 SGHDT, CDR2 YYEEEE. The CDR3 has 14 amino acids. With 6 bases removed from V and 1 base from J, the gap between germline ends came to 10 bases. This chain's CDR3 is CASTRGGTNEKLFF. DNA for the CDR3: TGTGCCAGCACCAGGGGCGGAACTAATGAAAAACTGTTTTTT. Complete variable domain (other parts from reference TRBV5-6 and TRBJ1-4): DAGVTQSPTHLIKTRGQQVTLRCSPKSGHDTVSWYQQALGQGPQFIFQYYEEEERQRGNFPDRFSGHQFPNYSSELNVNALLLGDSALYLCASTRGGTNEKLFFGSGTQLSVL.

This chain links TRBV28 with TRBJ1-1, with 7 nucleotides matching TRBD1. Germline V lookup: CDR1 MDHEN, CDR2 SYDVKM. The CDR3 runs 16 residues. The V and J ends lost 6 bases and 0 bases, in that order; junction bases with no gene match: 10. The CDR3 is CASSDDRVEVNTEAFF. Here the CDR3 DNA reads TGTGCCAGCAGCGATGACAGGGTTGAGGTGAACACTGAAGCTTTCTTT. Full variable domain (remainder filled in from reference TRBV28 and TRBJ1-1): DVKVTQSSRYLVKRTGEKVFLECVQDMDHENMFWYRQDPGLGLRLIYFSYDVKMKEKGDIPEGYSVSREKKERFSLILESASTNQTSMYLCASSDDRVEVNTEAFFGQGTRLTVV.

This chain uses TRBV9 with TRBJ2-5; D may be TRBD2 (5 bases). V lost 3 bases, J lost 0 bases, and 12 bases lay in between. The CDR3 is 15 residues long. Germline V gene lookup returns CDR1 SGDLS and CDR2 YYNGEE. The DNA for the CDR3 is TGTGCCAGCAGCGAGGGCGGCGGGTACCAAGAGACCCAGTACTTC. The encoded protein is CASSEGGGYQETQYF.

In its sample, this clone ranks as medium-sized. The V call is TRBV7-9, the J call TRBJ1-2; 7 nucleotides agree with TRBD1. The germline CDR1 and CDR2 sequences are SEHNR and FQNEAQ (reference sequence). V shed 5 bases, J shed 2 bases, and the junction held 11 bases outside the gene matches. The CDR3 is 16 residues long. For the CDR3, the DNA is TGTGCCAGCAGCACAGCCCCGACAGGGCAGAACTATGGCTACACCTTC. Its protein product is CASSTAPTGQNYGYTF. Drawing the rest from reference TRBV7-9 and TRBJ1-2, the complete variable domain is DTGVSQNPRHKITKRGQNVTFRCDPISEHNRLYWYRQTLGQGPEFLTYFQNEAQLEKSRLLSDRFSAERPKGSFSTLEIQRTEQGDSAMYLCASSTAPTGQNYGYTFGSGTRLTVV.

Ten or more counts support this clone. The chain links TRBV9 to TRBJ2-1; 9 bases line up with TRBD1. The germline CDR1 and CDR2 sequences are SGDLS and YYNGEE. This CDR3 is built from 15 residues. The trim removed 4 bases at V and 4 bases at J, leaving 6 bases unmatched. Written as DNA, the CDR3 is TGTGCCAGCAGCCCCCGGGACAGGGATTACAATGAGCAGTTCTTC. Amino acids: CASSPRDRDYNEQFF.

The chain couples TRBV9 to TRBJ2-2, with TRBD2 matching over 7 bases. CDR3 length equals 16 residues. V lost 0 bases and J lost 2; bases outside the gene matches: 4. Germline-derived CDR1 and CDR2 are SGDLS and YYNGEE. The DNA for the CDR3 is TGTGCCAGCAGCGTAGATGGCGGGGGTAACACCGGGGAGCTGTTTTTT. Translated, it gives CASSVDGGGNTGELFF.

This rearrangement joins TRBV7-3 to TRBJ1-1; tentatively, D is TRBD1 (5 bases). The CDR3 length is 13 residues. Trimming cost V 5 bases and J 7 bases, with 14 bases left between them. Germline V lookup: CDR1 SGHTA, CDR2 FQGTGA. The DNA for the CDR3 is TGTGCCAGCAGCCCGGGAGGGGCCGGTGAAGCTTTCTTT. Protein product: CASSPGGAGEAFF.

This rearrangement joins TRBV29-1 to TRBJ1-1, with 8 bases lining up with TRBD1. This CDR3 contains 14 residues. Per the germline V gene, CDR1 is SQVTM and CDR2 is ANQGSEA. The V gene end was trimmed by 3 bases and the J gene end by 5 bases; junction bases not matched to a gene: 8. In DNA form, the CDR3 reads TGCAGCGTTGATTTCCAGGGGGCGGAGACTGAAGCTTTCTTT. It encodes CSVDFQGAETEAFF.

The chain links TRBV11-2 to TRBJ1-2; D unclear. The CDR3 length is 13 residues. The germline CDR1 and CDR2 sequences are SGHAT and FQNNGV. V was cut by 3 bases and J by 2 bases, with 7 bases left in between. CDR3 DNA sequence: TGTGCCAGCAGCTTCGACAACAACTATGGCTACACCTTC. Protein product: CASSFDNNYGYTF.

This clone was observed a handful of times. The chain has TRBV10-3 and TRBJ2-7, with TRBD2 matching 8 bases. The length of the CDR3 is 16 residues. The germline gives CDR1 ENHRY, CDR2 SYGVKD. The V gene end was trimmed by 3 bases and the J gene end by 3 bases; junction bases not matched to a gene: 10. The CDR3 reads CAISDPAGGRFYEQYF. Written as DNA, the CDR3 is TGTGCCATCAGTGACCCGGCGGGCGGGAGGTTCTACGAGCAGTACTTC.